This T cell receptor (beta chain) was profiled in a study of sequential checkpoint blockade in melanoma. Method: immunoSEQ multiplex PCR; TCRdb's copy keeps in-frame clones and lacks some. The sample contains more than 25,000 clones, roughly 80% of which appear only once. Treatment in this sample: randomized to nivolumab then ipilimumab (arm A) or the reverse (arm B). V lost 2 bases and J 2 bases, leaving 7 bases between the germline ends. The CDR3 has 12 residues. CDR1 GTSNPN and CDR2 SVGIG come from the germline V gene (reference sequence). This TCR derives from a human donor with melanoma. Sequenced material: CD8+ T cells sorted from blood (inferred from file names), taken from a patient given nivolumab and ipilimumab in sequence. The chain is built from TRBV30 and TRBJ2-7; D not resolved. The CDR3 is CAWSILTYEQYF. Written as DNA, the CDR3 is TGTGCCTGGAGTATACTCACCTACGAGCAGTACTTC.